The clone carrying this T cell receptor beta chain has a count of ten or more. Diagnosis rested on symptoms, serum thyroxine and TRAb, thyroid ultrasound, and orbital computed tomography. These data originate in a study of T cells in Graves' hyperthyroidism and ophthalmopathy. Study-level background: The initial diagnosis was the point when peripheral blood was collected, ahead of any treatment.

Using RNA transcripts as the source, TCR beta CDR3 regions were amplified. The HTBI primer set served for first-round RT-PCR of the TCR CDR3. Via MiXCR, TCRdb re-called the multiplex PCR reads, giving one row per CDR3 protein. The sample has some 210,000 distinct CDR3 sequences; 15% to 20% are singletons. The CDR3 covers 15 residues. Trimming removed 7 bases from V and 9 bases from J; junction bases left unmatched: 15. CDR1 MNHNS and CDR2 SASEGT come from the germline V gene. This chain connects TRBV6-1 to TRBJ2-1; 7 nucleotides line up with TRBD2. The TCR comes from a man aged 45-65 years with Graves' hyperthyroidism. The sequenced sample was blood. For the CDR3, the DNA is TGTGCCAGCAAGACTAGCCTGGTGGGGGGTGGTGAGCAGTTCTTC. This sequence encodes CASKTSLVGGGEQFF.